The present entry profiles one T cell receptor beta chain with its context. The antigen this receptor binds is unknown. Qualities for individual bases were not recorded, and no much larger clone is one base off. Inclusive of the bounding cysteine and phenylalanine, the CDR3 is 13 residues long. This entry keeps only the CDR3 DNA: 39 bases, framed from base 1. For this chain, trimming is 9 bases at the V end and 8 bases at the J end, and the number of junction bases without a gene match is 9. CDR1 and CDR2 were assigned from the germline V gene (reference sequence) as LNHDA and SQIVND. The immunoSEQ Assay, a bias-controlled multiplex PCR, was used to amplify TCRbeta CDR3 regions from genomic DNA. The paper's processing steps were these. The number of nucleated cells in each sample was estimated from the amplification of reference gene primers within the assay. To quantify the absolute abundance of each unique TCRbeta CDR3 rearrangement, sequence reads were collapsed and filtered. For each sample, productive Simpson clonality was calculated by taking the square root of Simpson's diversity index across productive rearrangements. TCRdb's version of the immuneACCESS table is confined to in-frame rearrangements and falls short of the full clone set. An unresolved V gene accounts for under half of the shortfall where checked; the remainder is of unknown origin. V, J and clone size reflect that table, while D and trimming were determined from the DNA. This sample holds approximately 300,000 clones; roughly 85% were observed only once. 1.5% to 2% of the sample rests with the top ten.

These data come from a study of blood T cell repertoires in COVID-19 (dated by TCRdb to the early 2020s). General notes on the study: Collaborator samples came from the United States, Italy and Spain and covered acute and convalescent phases of COVID-19. Sample metadata almost always included a de-identified subject ID, COVID-19 status, age in years and sex. Samples were obtained from the ongoing ImmuneRACE study (first 160 participants) and from roughly 1,300 subjects provided by 6 global collaborators. Deeply sampled blood TCRbeta repertoires from subjects exposed to, actively infected with, or recovered from COVID-19 were included in the dataset. The prospective study material was composed of cDNA or gDNA derived from T cells, B-cell-depleted T cells, or PBMCs. The repertoires were released in a freely available public database meant as a resource for research on the immune response to SARS-CoV-2. Where available, HLA class I and class II types were obtained from metadata supplied by the sample provider rather than from assay-based typing.

Participants in the prospective study were enrolled through a virtual design, were aged about 18 to 90 years, and lived in fewer than 30 United States geographic areas. In the prospective study, participants were assigned to cohorts based on the clinical history participants reported in a screening survey and a study questionnaire. Exposed participants had been in contact with someone with a PCR-confirmed or clinician-diagnosed COVID-19 case within 2 weeks of study entry. Each participant in the prospective study had whole blood, serum and a nasopharyngeal or oropharyngeal swab collected by mobile phlebotomists. Additional blood draws and questionnaires over an approximately two-month period could optionally be provided by prospective study participants. Before DNA extraction, blood samples from the prospective study were shipped at room temperature or frozen. Study-wide conclusions, independent of this receptor: How much clinical and demographic metadata was included differed by source and by participant, and the metadata was provided uncurated.

The sample taken for sequencing was PBMCs or T cells enriched from blood (not recorded which). The source is a woman aged 25-40 years who had been exposed to COVID-19. This chain joins TRBV19 to TRBJ1-4; TRBD1 aligns with 7 central bases. The CDR3 here reads CASQASDREKLFF. Here is the DNA: TGTGCCAGCCAAGCCTCGGACAGGGAAAAACTGTTTTTT.